This T cell receptor beta chain was identified in a study of cytomegalovirus exposure and HLA in healthy donors. Study-wide results and limits: According to an earlier analysis, most TCR beta V segments yielded productive rearrangements about 87% or about 30% of the time. Common viral pathogens (according to a later analysis) appeared linked to several of the most significant clusters. Fewer than 200 TCR beta chains were listed as cytomegalovirus-associated. Confirmation in vitro established that a few CMV-associated chains were specific for CMV antigens.

Both 60 Vbeta primers and 13 Jbeta primers went into the PCR. Clones were sequenced by immunoSEQ multiplex PCR, and TCRdb holds only the in-frame ones, with some missing. Altogether roughly 250,000 clones are present, 70% to 90% being singletons, with the ten largest covering more than 1.5%. In regard to this clone: As yet, its antigen is unknown.

This clonotype was sampled from a woman aged 35 to 49 in good health and CMV-seropositive. The sequencing input was PBMCs.

CDR3 sequence reads: CASSLWAGEAHEQFF. CDR3 DNA sequence: TGTGCCAGCAGCTTATGGGCGGGAGAGGCCCATGAGCAGTTCTTC. V is TRBV13 and J is TRBJ2-1; TRBD2 matches 7 bases. The length of the CDR3 is 15 residues. The germline gives CDR1 PRHDT, CDR2 FYEKMQ (reference sequence). The trim removed 2 bases at V and 8 bases at J, leaving 9 bases unmatched.